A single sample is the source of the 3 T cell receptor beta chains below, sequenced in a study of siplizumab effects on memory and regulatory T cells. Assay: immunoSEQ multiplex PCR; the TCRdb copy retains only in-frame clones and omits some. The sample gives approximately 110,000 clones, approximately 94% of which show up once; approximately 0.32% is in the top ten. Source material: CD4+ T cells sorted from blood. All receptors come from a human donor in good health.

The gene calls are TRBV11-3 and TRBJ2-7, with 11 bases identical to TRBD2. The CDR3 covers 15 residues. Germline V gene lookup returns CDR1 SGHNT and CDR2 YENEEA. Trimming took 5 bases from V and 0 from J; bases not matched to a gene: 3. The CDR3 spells CASSPGLADSYEQYF. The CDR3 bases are TGTGCCAGCAGCCCGGGACTAGCGGACTCCTACGAGCAGTACTTC. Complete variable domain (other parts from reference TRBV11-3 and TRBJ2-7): EAGVVQSPRYKIIEKKQPVAFWCNPISGHNTLYWYLQNLGQGPELLIRYENEEAVDDSQLPKDRFSAERLKGVDSTLKIQPAELGDSAVYLCASSPGLADSYEQYFGPGTRLTVT.

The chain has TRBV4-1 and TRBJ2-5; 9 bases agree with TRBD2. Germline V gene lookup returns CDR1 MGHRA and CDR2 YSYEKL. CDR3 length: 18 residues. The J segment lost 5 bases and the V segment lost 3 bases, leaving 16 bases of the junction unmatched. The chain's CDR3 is CASSQDFWGGGAKETQYF. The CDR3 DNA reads TGCGCCAGCAGCCAGGACTTTTGGGGCGGGGGGGCCAAGGAGACCCAGTACTTC.

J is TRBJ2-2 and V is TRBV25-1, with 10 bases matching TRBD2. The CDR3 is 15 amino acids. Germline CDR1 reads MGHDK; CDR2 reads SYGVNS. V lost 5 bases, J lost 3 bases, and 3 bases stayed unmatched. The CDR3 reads CASSLAGVHTGELFF. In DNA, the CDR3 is TGTGCCAGCAGTCTAGCGGGAGTACACACCGGGGAGCTGTTTTTT.